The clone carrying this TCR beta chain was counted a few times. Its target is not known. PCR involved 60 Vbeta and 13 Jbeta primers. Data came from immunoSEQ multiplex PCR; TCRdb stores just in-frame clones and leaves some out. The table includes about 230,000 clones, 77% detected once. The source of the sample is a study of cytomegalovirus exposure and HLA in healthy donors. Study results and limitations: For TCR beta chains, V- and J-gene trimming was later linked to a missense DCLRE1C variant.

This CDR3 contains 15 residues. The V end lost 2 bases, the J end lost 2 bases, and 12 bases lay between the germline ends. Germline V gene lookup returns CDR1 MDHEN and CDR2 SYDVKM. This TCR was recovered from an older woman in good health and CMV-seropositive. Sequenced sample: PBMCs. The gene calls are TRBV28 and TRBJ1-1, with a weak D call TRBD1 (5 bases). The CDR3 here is CASSLRRVHNTEAFF. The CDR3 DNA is TGTGCCAGCAGTTTACGCAGGGTCCACAACACTGAAGCTTTCTTT. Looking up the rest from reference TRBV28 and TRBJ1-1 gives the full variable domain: DVKVTQSSRYLVKRTGEKVFLECVQDMDHENMFWYRQDPGLGLRLIYFSYDVKMKEKGDIPEGYSVSREKKERFSLILESASTNQTSMYLCASSLRRVHNTEAFFGQGTRLTVV.